This is a list of T cell receptor beta chains from one sample in a study of blood T cell repertoires in COVID-19. Using immunoSEQ multiplex PCR, the repertoire was profiled, and TCRdb retains in-frame clones only, with some absent. The sample gives 180,000 or so clones, roughly nine tenths of which show up once; 6% to 7.5% is in the top ten. The sequenced sample consisted of peripheral blood. All receptors derive from a woman older than 75 in a cohort sampled during active or convalescent COVID-19. The CDR3 runs from the conserved cysteine through the conserved F or W. The D gene is left open where the match is weak. Clone size is stated in some rows and not others, as once, few, many or a class when expanded.

D gene	V gene	J gene	clone size	CDR3 protein	CDR3 DNA
TRBD1	TRBV12-3/TRBV12-4	TRBJ1-3	few	CASSLPTGDTIYF	TGTGCCAGCAGTTTGCCCACAGGGGACACCATATATTTT
NA	TRBV2	TRBJ2-3	NA	CASSYRARGVTDTQYF	TGTGCCAGCAGTTACAGGGCCCGAGGGGTCACAGATACGCAGTATTTT
TRBD2	TRBV14	TRBJ2-3	NA	CASSPLAGGPRDTQYF	TGTGCCAGCAGCCCACTAGCGGGGGGCCCCCGGGATACGCAGTATTTT
NA	TRBV3-1/TRBV3-2	TRBJ2-1	once	CASSQDSASSYNEQFF	TGTGCCAGCAGCCAAGACAGCGCCAGCTCCTACAATGAGCAGTTCTTC
NA	TRBV9	TRBJ2-1	NA	CASSVTTTLSSYNEQFF	TGTGCCAGCAGCGTAACGACTACTCTGAGCTCCTACAATGAGCAGTTCTTC
NA	TRBV5-6	TRBJ2-2	NA	CASSLVRGANTGELFF	TGTGCCAGCAGCTTGGTCCGGGGAGCGAATACCGGGGAGCTGTTTTTT
NA	TRBV5-1	TRBJ2-5	NA	CASSLASQETQYF	TGCGCCAGCAGCTTGGCCAGCCAAGAGACCCAGTACTTC
NA	TRBV10-3	TRBJ2-7	NA	CAISEFQGTYEQYF	TGTGCCATCAGTGAGTTTCAGGGGACCTACGAGCAGTACTTC
NA	TRBV12-3/TRBV12-4	TRBJ1-1	NA	CASSSRSEAFF	TGTGCCAGCAGTTCCCGGTCTGAAGCTTTCTTT
TRBD1	TRBV12-3/TRBV12-4	TRBJ1-1	NA	CASSKGQGEAFF	TGTGCCAGCAGCAAGGGACAGGGTGAAGCTTTCTTT
NA	TRBV27	TRBJ2-1	NA	CASSPGVLGYNEQFF	TGTGCCAGCAGTCCCGGGGTATTAGGCTACAATGAGCAGTTCTTC
TRBD2	TRBV7-2	TRBJ2-7	once	CASSPSGGALKQYF	TGTGCCAGCAGCCCAAGCGGGGGGGCCTTAAAGCAGTACTTC
NA	TRBV5-1	TRBJ1-1	NA	CASSLGKGTEAFF	TGCGCCAGCAGCTTGGGGAAGGGGACTGAAGCTTTCTTT
TRBD1	TRBV9	TRBJ1-3	NA	CASSVGQGVSGNTIYF	TGTGCCAGCAGCGTAGGACAGGGTGTTTCTGGAAACACCATATATTTT
TRBD1	TRBV27	TRBJ1-5	NA	CASGGQGGNQPQHF	TGTGCCAGCGGGGGACAGGGGGGCAATCAGCCCCAGCATTTT
TRBD2	TRBV19	TRBJ2-1	NA	CASSFERGGSNEQFF	TGTGCCAGTAGCTTTGAGCGGGGGGGCTCCAATGAGCAGTTCTTC
NA	TRBV5-6	TRBJ1-6	once	CASSLETGGSSYNSPLHF	TGTGCCAGCAGCTTGGAAACAGGTGGTAGCTCCTATAATTCACCCCTCCACTTT
TRBD2	TRBV7-6	TRBJ2-1	NA	CASSLGVAGREVEQFF	TGTGCCAGCAGCCTAGGGGTAGCGGGAAGGGAAGTTGAGCAGTTCTTC
TRBD2	TRBV18	TRBJ2-6	NA	CASSPPLGGKSGANVLTF	TGTGCCAGCTCACCACCTTTGGGAGGGAAGTCTGGGGCCAACGTCCTGACTTTC
NA	TRBV6-5	TRBJ1-1	NA	CARSRGNTEAFF	TGTGCCAGGAGTCGGGGGAACACTGAAGCTTTCTTT
NA	TRBV6-1	TRBJ1-2	NA	CASRFEGLGGYTF	TGTGCCAGCAGGTTCGAGGGCCTAGGAGGCTACACCTTC
NA	TRBV6-2/TRBV6-3	TRBJ2-3	NA	CASSPGIWELTDTQYF	TGTGCCAGCAGCCCTGGTATATGGGAGCTCACAGATACGCAGTATTTT
NA	TRBV28	TRBJ1-4	NA	CASSTPLYRAPNEKLFF	TGTGCCAGCAGTACCCCCCTCTACAGGGCCCCCAATGAAAAACTGTTTTTT
TRBD1	TRBV18	TRBJ2-3	NA	CASSGRDSYTDTQYF	TGTGCCAGCTCAGGCCGGGACAGCTACACAGATACGCAGTATTTT
NA	TRBV12-3/TRBV12-4	TRBJ1-3	NA	CARTLERDF	TGTGCCAGGACCCTCGAGCGGGATTTT
NA	TRBV3-1/TRBV3-2	TRBJ1-6	NA	CASSFIGSPLHF	TGTGCCAGCAGCTTTATCGGTTCACCCCTTCACTTT
NA	TRBV12-2	TRBJ2-2	NA	CASRLEGAGTGGNTGELFF	TGTGCAAGTCGCTTGGAAGGGGCCGGGACAGGGGGCAACACCGGGGAGCTGTTTTTT
TRBD2	TRBV4-3	TRBJ2-3	NA	CASSSGGGFFTDTQYF	TGCGCCAGCAGCTCCGGGGGGGGATTCTTCACAGATACGCAGTATTTT
TRBD1	TRBV11-3	TRBJ1-2	NA	CASSYRGVNYGYTF	TGTGCCAGCAGCTACAGGGGGGTGAACTATGGCTACACCTTC
TRBD1	TRBV20-1	TRBJ2-1	NA	CSASRGVSTGKNEQFF	TGCAGTGCTAGTAGAGGTGTATCGACAGGGAAAAATGAGCAGTTCTTC
NA	TRBV15	TRBJ2-1	NA	CATSRAARIDEQFF	TGTGCCACCAGCAGAGCCGCTAGAATCGATGAGCAGTTCTTC
TRBD1	TRBV5-6	TRBJ2-1	NA	CASSPRTGVMFF	TGTGCCAGCAGCCCGAGGACAGGAGTAATGTTCTTC
NA	TRBV6-5	TRBJ1-4	NA	CASSYTDRFNEKLFF	TGTGCCAGCAGTTACACCGACAGGTTTAATGAAAAACTGTTTTTT
TRBD2	TRBV5-1	TRBJ2-5	NA	CASSPGTSGGAETQYF	TGCGCCAGCAGCCCTGGGACTAGCGGGGGGGCGGAGACCCAGTACTTC
NA	TRBV6-5	TRBJ1-2	NA	CASRWGLGYGYTF	TGTGCCAGCAGATGGGGGCTGGGCTATGGCTACACCTTC
TRBD1	TRBV5-6	TRBJ1-5	NA	CASSARGDRVRGNQPQHF	TGTGCCAGCAGCGCGCGGGGGGACAGGGTACGGGGCAATCAGCCCCAGCATTTT
NA	TRBV29-1	TRBJ1-1	NA	CSVEGQQNTEAFF	TGCAGCGTTGAAGGGCAACAGAACACTGAAGCTTTCTTT
TRBD1	TRBV20-1	TRBJ2-7	NA	CSASPLDRFGEQYF	TGCAGTGCTAGTCCATTGGACAGGTTTGGCGAGCAGTACTTC
NA	TRBV28	TRBJ2-3	NA	CASSPGKWLSTDTQYF	TGTGCCAGCAGTCCAGGGAAGTGGTTGAGCACAGATACGCAGTATTTT
TRBD1	TRBV7-8	TRBJ1-2	NA	CASSAGQNYGYTF	TGTGCCAGCAGCGCGGGACAGAACTATGGCTACACCTTC
NA	TRBV18	TRBJ2-5	NA	CASSPREQETQYF	TGTGCCAGCTCACCACGAGAGCAAGAGACCCAGTACTTC
NA	TRBV4-2	TRBJ1-1	NA	CASSQDPGSWNTEAFF	TGTGCCAGCAGCCAAGATCCGGGAAGTTGGAACACTGAAGCTTTCTTT
TRBD1	TRBV5-4	TRBJ2-2	NA	CASSLRSGGVTGELFF	TGTGCCAGCAGCTTGAGGTCAGGGGGCGTCACCGGGGAGCTGTTTTTT
NA	TRBV3-1/TRBV3-2	TRBJ2-1	NA	CASSLGWGAGSEQFF	TGTGCCAGCAGTTTGGGCTGGGGAGCCGGCAGTGAGCAGTTCTTC
TRBD2	TRBV5-4	TRBJ2-3	NA	CASSLSSGGADTQYF	TGTGCCAGCAGCTTGTCTAGCGGGGGGGCAGATACGCAGTATTTT
NA	TRBV7-9	TRBJ1-5	NA	CASSLAGGGNQPQHF	TGTGCCAGCAGCTTAGCGGGGGGAGGCAATCAGCCCCAGCATTTT
NA	TRBV19	TRBJ1-6	once	CASTSLGSSYNSPLHF	TGTGCCAGTACCTCCCTAGGGAGCTCCTATAATTCACCCCTCCACTTT
NA	TRBV28	TRBJ2-2	NA	CASGLKSTGELFF	TGTGCCAGCGGGCTCAAGAGCACCGGGGAGCTGTTTTTT
TRBD2	TRBV19	TRBJ2-5	NA	CASSATSRETQYF	TGTGCCAGTAGTGCGACTAGCCGGGAGACCCAGTACTTC
TRBD1	TRBV5-4	TRBJ1-2	NA	CASSWDRGFGGYTF	TGTGCCAGCAGCTGGGACAGGGGATTCGGTGGCTACACCTTC
TRBD1	TRBV5-1	TRBJ2-2	NA	CASSFITGTGNTGELFF	TGCGCCAGCAGCTTCATTACCGGGACAGGGAACACCGGGGAGCTGTTTTTT
TRBD2	TRBV19	TRBJ2-5	once	CASSIDGTSSGGKTQYF	TGTGCCAGTAGTATAGACGGGACTAGCTCAGGGGGAAAGACCCAGTACTTC
TRBD2	TRBV13	TRBJ2-1	once	CASSPRRTSGRIIGEQFF	TGTGCCAGCAGCCCCCGGAGAACGAGCGGGAGGATTATCGGTGAGCAGTTCTTC